The TCR beta chain under discussion was sequenced for a study of beta chain features in type 1 diabetes. Study-level results: Across all four CD4+ subsets, people with type 1 diabetes showed modestly shorter TCRB CDR3s.

This clone was found a few times. Its antigen is unknown. CDR1 is SGHVS, CDR2 FQNEAQ, per germline. This CDR3 has 13 amino acids. V trimming: 4 bases; J trimming: 7 bases; junction bases outside the gene matches: 4. The sequenced template was cDNA made from the entire isolated RNA. Sequenced naive, central memory and regulatory T cell samples produced an average of about 3.57 million reads. Sequencing was performed with immunoSEQ multiplex PCR; in TCRdb, only in-frame clones are kept and a portion is missing. The table includes some 350,000 clones, 8.5% to 10% detected once. This chain joins TRBV7-8 and TRBJ2-1; TRBD1 matches at 7 bases. The clonotype comes from a man aged 25 to 40 with type 1 diabetes. The specimen was central memory CD4+ T cells from blood. In DNA form, the CDR3 reads TGTGCCAGCAGCTGGACAGGAGTAAATGAGCAGTTCTTC. Protein sequence: CASSWTGVNEQFF.